This is a list of T cell receptor beta chains from one sample in a study of cytotoxic CD8 clonotypes in ibrutinib-treated CLL. Method: immunoSEQ multiplex PCR; TCRdb's copy keeps in-frame clones and lacks some. The sample records over 140,000 clones, about 84% being singletons. Sequenced material: PBMCs, taken after 36 months of ibrutinib treatment. The source is a human donor with chronic lymphocytic leukemia. CDR3s include the opening cysteine and the closing phenylalanine or tryptophan. D genes are given only for firm matches. A row's size may be missing; if present it is once, few, many or a size class.

clone size: few; V gene: TRBV20-1; D gene: -; J gene: TRBJ1-2; CDR3 protein: CSATNYGYTF; CDR3 DNA: TGCAGTGCGACTAACTATGGCTACACCTTC
clone size: -; V gene: TRBV6-1; D gene: TRBD2; J gene: TRBJ2-5; CDR3 protein: CASSEREKETQYF; CDR3 DNA: TGTGCCAGCAGTGAGCGGGAGAAAGAGACCCAGTACTTC
clone size: -; V gene: TRBV27; D gene: TRBD2; J gene: TRBJ2-7; CDR3 protein: CASSSLAGGPGQQYF; CDR3 DNA: TGTGCCAGCAGTTCGCTAGCGGGAGGGCCAGGGCAGCAGTACTTC
clone size: -; V gene: TRBV25-1; D gene: -; J gene: TRBJ1-2; CDR3 protein: CASSASGEAYYGYTF; CDR3 DNA: TGTGCCAGCAGTGCCTCCGGGGAGGCTTACTATGGCTACACCTTC
clone size: -; V gene: TRBV7-9; D gene: -; J gene: TRBJ2-3; CDR3 protein: CASEEGRETDTQYF; CDR3 DNA: TGTGCCAGCGAAGAAGGCAGGGAGACAGATACGCAGTATTTT
clone size: few; V gene: TRBV6-5; D gene: TRBD1; J gene: TRBJ1-5; CDR3 protein: CASSSQRQGDQPQHF; CDR3 DNA: TGTGCCAGCAGTTCCCAGCGACAGGGTGATCAGCCCCAGCATTTT
clone size: few; V gene: TRBV18; D gene: -; J gene: TRBJ1-3; CDR3 protein: CASSPRQVPGNTIYF; CDR3 DNA: TGTGCCAGCTCACCACGACAGGTACCTGGAAACACCATATATTTT
clone size: -; V gene: TRBV18; D gene: TRBD2; J gene: TRBJ2-7; CDR3 protein: CASSRTSGAAYEQYF; CDR3 DNA: TGTGCCAGCTCACGGACTAGCGGGGCTGCCTACGAGCAGTACTTC
clone size: -; V gene: TRBV5-1; D gene: TRBD1; J gene: TRBJ2-3; CDR3 protein: CASSWPLNYRGPTDTQYF; CDR3 DNA: TGCGCCAGCAGCTGGCCACTAAACTACAGGGGGCCCACAGATACGCAGTATTTT
clone size: -; V gene: TRBV10-3; D gene: TRBD1; J gene: TRBJ1-5; CDR3 protein: CAIRGQGRGNQPQHF; CDR3 DNA: TGTGCCATACGAGGACAGGGAAGGGGCAATCAGCCCCAGCATTTT
clone size: -; V gene: TRBV7-3; D gene: -; J gene: TRBJ2-1; CDR3 protein: CASSLTGGTYNEQFF; CDR3 DNA: TGTGCCAGCAGCTTAACAGGAGGGACCTACAATGAGCAGTTCTTC
clone size: -; V gene: TRBV28; D gene: TRBD1; J gene: TRBJ1-1; CDR3 protein: CASTRGTGEAFF; CDR3 DNA: TGTGCCAGCACCCGGGGGACAGGTGAAGCTTTCTTT
clone size: -; V gene: TRBV5-1; D gene: -; J gene: TRBJ2-1; CDR3 protein: CASSLASGGGEQFF; CDR3 DNA: TGCGCCAGCAGCTTGGCTTCCGGGGGCGGTGAGCAGTTCTTC
clone size: -; V gene: TRBV19; D gene: TRBD1; J gene: TRBJ1-5; CDR3 protein: CASSWDRGSSNQPQHF; CDR3 DNA: TGTGCCAGTAGTTGGGACAGGGGATCAAGCAATCAGCCCCAGCATTTT
clone size: -; V gene: TRBV5-1; D gene: TRBD1; J gene: TRBJ2-3; CDR3 protein: CASSLQGATGTQYF; CDR3 DNA: TGCGCCAGCAGCTTACAGGGGGCCACGGGTACGCAGTATTTT
clone size: -; V gene: TRBV18; D gene: -; J gene: TRBJ2-7; CDR3 protein: CASSLNRAREQYF; CDR3 DNA: TGTGCCAGCTCACTCAACAGGGCGAGGGAGCAGTACTTC
clone size: -; V gene: TRBV7-9; D gene: TRBD1; J gene: TRBJ2-1; CDR3 protein: CASSLDPGGEQFF; CDR3 DNA: TGTGCCAGCAGCTTAGACCCAGGGGGAGAGCAGTTCTTC
clone size: once; V gene: TRBV11-2; D gene: -; J gene: TRBJ1-6; CDR3 protein: CASSPSVDNSPLHF; CDR3 DNA: TGTGCCAGCAGCCCCTCCGTGGATAATTCACCCCTCCACTTT
clone size: -; V gene: TRBV11-3; D gene: -; J gene: TRBJ2-3; CDR3 protein: CASSLGAGMGDTQYF; CDR3 DNA: TGTGCCAGCAGCTTAGGGGCGGGAATGGGGGATACGCAGTATTTT
clone size: -; V gene: TRBV9; D gene: TRBD1; J gene: TRBJ2-5; CDR3 protein: CASSLTGNQETQYF; CDR3 DNA: TGTGCCAGCAGCCTGACAGGGAACCAAGAGACCCAGTACTTC
clone size: few; V gene: TRBV28; D gene: -; J gene: TRBJ1-1; CDR3 protein: CASNTHQIAVGTEAFF; CDR3 DNA: TGTGCCAGCAATACCCATCAAATCGCGGTTGGCACTGAAGCTTTCTTT
clone size: -; V gene: TRBV21-1; D gene: -; J gene: TRBJ2-7; CDR3 protein: CASSKLATRDRQYEQYF; CDR3 DNA: TGTGCCAGCAGCAAACTGGCTACCCGGGACAGACAGTACGAGCAGTACTTC
clone size: -; V gene: TRBV7-8; D gene: -; J gene: TRBJ2-1; CDR3 protein: CASSFGPGLSYNEQFF; CDR3 DNA: TGTGCCAGCAGCTTTGGTCCGGGGCTCTCCTACAATGAGCAGTTCTTC
clone size: -; V gene: TRBV7-9; D gene: -; J gene: TRBJ2-3; CDR3 protein: CASSLGEADTQYF; CDR3 DNA: TGTGCCAGCAGCTTAGGCGAGGCCGATACGCAGTATTTT
clone size: -; V gene: TRBV4-1; D gene: TRBD2; J gene: TRBJ2-7; CDR3 protein: CASSQVTSGIYEQYF; CDR3 DNA: TGCGCCAGCAGCCAAGTAACTAGCGGGATCTACGAGCAGTACTTC
clone size: -; V gene: TRBV18; D gene: TRBD1; J gene: TRBJ2-5; CDR3 protein: CASSGDSQETQYF; CDR3 DNA: TGTGCCAGCTCAGGGGACAGCCAAGAGACCCAGTACTTC
clone size: few; V gene: TRBV11-2; D gene: -; J gene: TRBJ2-7; CDR3 protein: CASSSDSEQYF; CDR3 DNA: TGTGCCAGCAGCTCCGACAGCGAGCAGTACTTC
clone size: -; V gene: TRBV18; D gene: TRBD1; J gene: TRBJ2-3; CDR3 protein: CASSPSTGVSTDTQYF; CDR3 DNA: TGTGCCAGCTCACCATCCACAGGGGTTAGCACAGATACGCAGTATTTT
clone size: -; V gene: TRBV28; D gene: -; J gene: TRBJ2-3; CDR3 protein: CASSFSGGRTDTQYF; CDR3 DNA: TGTGCCAGCAGTTTCTCTGGGGGGCGCACAGATACGCAGTATTTT
clone size: -; V gene: TRBV4-1; D gene: TRBD2; J gene: TRBJ2-5; CDR3 protein: CASSQAGVQETQYF; CDR3 DNA: TGCGCCAGCAGCCAGGCGGGAGTTCAAGAGACCCAGTACTTC
clone size: few; V gene: TRBV28; D gene: -; J gene: TRBJ1-2; CDR3 protein: CASSPGNYGYTF; CDR3 DNA: TGTGCCAGCAGTCCAGGGAACTATGGCTACACCTTC
clone size: -; V gene: TRBV10-3; D gene: -; J gene: TRBJ1-5; CDR3 protein: CAISEIGNQPQHF; CDR3 DNA: TGTGCCATCAGTGAGATAGGAAATCAGCCCCAGCATTTT
clone size: -; V gene: TRBV19; D gene: TRBD1; J gene: TRBJ2-5; CDR3 protein: CASSATGGGETQYF; CDR3 DNA: TGTGCCAGTAGTGCGACAGGGGGCGGGGAGACCCAGTACTTC
clone size: -; V gene: TRBV5-1; D gene: -; J gene: TRBJ1-2; CDR3 protein: CASSLDVSRLDGYTF; CDR3 DNA: TGCGCCAGCAGCTTGGACGTCTCCAGGCTGGATGGCTACACCTTC
clone size: few; V gene: TRBV29-1; D gene: -; J gene: TRBJ1-1; CDR3 protein: CSVEVQGGLVAFF; CDR3 DNA: TGCAGCGTTGAGGTACAGGGAGGATTGGTAGCTTTCTTT
clone size: once; V gene: TRBV6-5; D gene: -; J gene: TRBJ1-5; CDR3 protein: CASSPSPTPNQPQHF; CDR3 DNA: TGTGCCAGCAGCCCCTCCCCCACCCCCAATCAGCCCCAGCATTTT
clone size: -; V gene: TRBV9; D gene: -; J gene: TRBJ2-5; CDR3 protein: CASSARGGNQETQYF; CDR3 DNA: TGTGCCAGCAGCGCTCGAGGCGGGAACCAAGAGACCCAGTACTTC
clone size: -; V gene: TRBV6-5; D gene: -; J gene: TRBJ2-4; CDR3 protein: CASSPGGQNIQYF; CDR3 DNA: TGTGCCAGCAGCCCCGGGGGACAAAACATTCAGTACTTC
clone size: few; V gene: TRBV19; D gene: TRBD1; J gene: TRBJ1-6; CDR3 protein: CASSIGRTGGSPLHF; CDR3 DNA: TGTGCCAGTAGTATAGGAAGGACAGGGGGGTCACCCCTCCACTTT
clone size: -; V gene: TRBV4-2; D gene: -; J gene: TRBJ1-1; CDR3 protein: CASSQAPPDNTEAFF; CDR3 DNA: TGTGCCAGCAGCCAAGCTCCCCCGGATAACACTGAAGCTTTCTTT
clone size: once; V gene: TRBV11-3; D gene: TRBD1; J gene: TRBJ2-1; CDR3 protein: CASSLVRPFGRGQGNEQFF; CDR3 DNA: TGTGCCAGCAGCTTAGTCAGACCATTCGGTAGGGGACAGGGCAATGAGCAGTTCTTC